This TCR beta chain appears in the sequencing data of a study of lymphopenia after photon versus proton radiotherapy. General observations from the study: Post-nadir TCR diversity decline inversely tracked overall survival among those who died. Survival link was tested only in deceased patients; proton benefit remains a possibility. Relative stability marked proton patients; photon patients lost diversity and naive cells.

Trimming removed 11 bases from V and 3 bases from J, with 25 bases in between. This CDR3 spans 16 amino acids. Germline CDR1 LGHNA, CDR2 YSLEER. Sequencing was performed with immunoSEQ multiplex PCR; in TCRdb, only in-frame clones are kept and a portion is missing. The table has about 62,000 clones, roughly 87% seen once. Turning to this clone: Its antigen is unknown.

Source: peripheral blood, taken from a patient treated with proton-based radiotherapy. This clonotype originated in an elderly man with esophageal cancer. This chain joins TRBV4-3 and TRBJ2-5; the D gene is possibly TRBD1 (7 bases). CDR3 sequence: CAAGDRGSAGKETQYF. CDR3 sequence (DNA): TGCGCCGCAGGGGACAGAGGATCGGCGGGGAAAGAGACCCAGTACTTC.